The TCR beta chain under discussion was sequenced for a study of regulatory T cells in long-lasting Graves disease. Study information: Patients met the persistent Graves' disease definition after over 5 years of antithyroid drugs with positive TSH receptor antibodies.

The time point: persistent/refractory GD, antithyroid drugs over 5 years with positive TRAb. RNA extracted from PBMCs served as the sequencing template. This clonotype was seen a handful of times. Its antigen is still unknown. iRepertoire HTBI primers and Arm-PCR of CDR3 regions built TCR beta libraries. How the authors handled the data: In the combined samples, some 59 TRBV and under 15 TRBJ segments were identified. TCRdb redid the calling of the multiplex PCR reads with MiXCR, one entry per CDR3 protein. Clone size and V and J calls follow TCRdb, not the original study. The sample lists 400,000 to 500,000 distinct CDR3 sequences, less than 25% occurring once. Study-level results: TCR diversity was lower in persistent Graves' patients than in newly diagnosed ones. Patients with persistent disease showed a bias toward TRBV28, TRBJ1-2 and TRBJ2-5.

V lost 2 bases, J lost 7 bases, and 9 bases lay in between. Germline V gene data show CDR1 as SGHRS and CDR2 as YFSETQ. The CDR3 contains 12 residues. The source of this sequence is a female donor with Graves disease. The source material was peripheral blood mononuclear cells (PBMCs), sampled when the disease was refractory, from a patient treated with antithyroid drugs. The genes are TRBV5-1 and TRBJ1-1, with D perhaps TRBD1 (5 bases). The CDR3 nucleotides read TGCGCCAGCAGCTTTGGGGACGGTGAAGCTTTCTTT. It translates to CASSFGDGEAFF.